These T cell receptor beta chains were read from a single sample in a study of T cells in Graves' hyperthyroidism and ophthalmopathy. TCRdb fed the multiplex PCR reads into MiXCR, producing one record per CDR3 protein. The sample has some 460,000 distinct CDR3 sequences; 15% to 17% are singletons. Sequencing was carried out using blood. The receptors were gathered from a woman aged 18-30 years with Graves' hyperthyroidism. The CDR3 runs from the conserved cysteine through the conserved F or W.

j_call,v_call,cdr3_length,cdr3_aa
TRBJ1-4,TRBV7-3,15,CASSSSLATNEKLFF
TRBJ1-2,TRBV6-2/TRBV6-3,15,CASSYTTVRHYGYTF
TRBJ2-5,TRBV20-1,15,CSAAGTSGREETQYF
TRBJ2-1,TRBV6-6,19,CASSYYPVGIVYSYNEQFF
TRBJ1-2,TRBV10-3,12,CAIRGSDYGYTF
TRBJ2-3,TRBV6-1,15,CASSEASGSPDTQYF
TRBJ1-1,TRBV19,19,CASSISSVGQGAPNTEAFF
TRBJ1-2,TRBV3-1,14,CASSPNRENYGYTF
TRBJ2-5,TRBV20-1,11,CSASDGETQYF
TRBJ2-2,TRBV6-2/TRBV6-3,14,CASRVSGMGGELFF
TRBJ1-6,TRBV11-2,16,CASSSLRTAHNSPLHF
TRBJ2-7,TRBV7-9,17,CASSLLGTGLVAYEQYF
TRBJ1-2,TRBV4-3,14,CASSQERGLYGYTF
TRBJ1-2,TRBV4-3,15,CASSQTEDGFYGYTF
TRBJ2-1,TRBV20-1,12,CSARKGKGEQFF
TRBJ1-1,TRBV11-2,17,CASSPTNDRGVNTEAFF